A selection of T cell receptor beta chains follows, all from one sample in a study of metastatic and nonmetastatic thyroid tumors. With MiXCR, TCRdb reprocessed the PCR reads. The data contain about 69,000 clones, approximately 15% of them singletons. Sequenced material: blood. These receptor sequences come from a male donor with papillary thyroid cancer or a benign thyroid nodule (not recorded which). Some clones in this sample may be carry-over from other donors' samples. The CDR3 runs from the conserved cysteine through the conserved F or W. D genes are given only for firm matches. The size field is filled for only some rows; it gives once, few, many or a size class.

d_call	v_call	clone_size	cdr3_length	j_call	cdr3_aa	cdr3_nt
.	TRBV20-1	.	14	TRBJ1-2	CSAIRPTVPYGYTF	TGCAGTGCCATACGGCCGACAGTTCCCTATGGCTACACCTTC
.	TRBV7-6	many	15	TRBJ2-1	CASSLGGGVYNEQFF	TGTGCCAGCAGCTTAGGGGGGGGCGTTTACAATGAGCAGTTCTTC
TRBD2	TRBV11-2	.	20	TRBJ2-1	CASSCDRGCILAGVGNEQFF	TGTGCCAGCAGCTGTGACAGGGGATGTATCCTAGCGGGAGTCGGCAATGAGCAGTTCTTC
.	TRBV7-6	many	16	TRBJ2-1	CASSPMSGLAYNEQFF	TGTGCCAGCAGCCCGATGAGCGGATTGGCCTACAATGAGCAGTTCTTC
TRBD1	TRBV6-1	few	14	TRBJ1-6	CASSGTGEYSPLHF	TGTGCCAGCAGTGGGACAGGGGAGTATTCACCCCTCCACTTT
TRBD2	TRBV20-1	few	15	TRBJ2-7	CSARPSGASPYEQYF	TGCAGTGCTAGACCAAGCGGGGCTTCTCCCTACGAGCAGTACTTC
.	TRBV6-2/TRBV6-3	few	16	TRBJ1-3	CASSHRTEPSVNTIYF	TGTGCCAGCAGCCACAGGACGGAGCCCTCTGTAAACACCATATATTTT
.	TRBV11-2	many	13	TRBJ1-1	CASSLGQYTEAFF	TGTGCCAGCAGCTTAGGACAGTACACTGAAGCTTTCTTT
.	TRBV6-6	.	14	TRBJ2-1	CASSYNGAYNEQFF	TGTGCCAGCAGTTACAACGGAGCCTACAATGAGCAGTTCTTC
TRBD1	TRBV20-1	many	15	TRBJ1-4	CSASPAGTGDEKLFF	TGCAGTGCTAGTCCCGCCGGGACAGGGGACGAAAAACTGTTTTTT
TRBD2	TRBV20-1	many	15	TRBJ2-5	CSARLAGGWGETQYF	TGCAGTGCTAGACTAGCGGGAGGGTGGGGAGAGACCCAGTACTTC
.	TRBV28	many	11	TRBJ2-7	CASRGGREQYF	TGTGCCAGCAGGGGGGGCCGTGAGCAGTACTTC
TRBD1	TRBV5-1	many	15	TRBJ2-3	CASSSRGSSTDTQYF	TGCGCCAGCAGCTCCAGGGGGTCTAGCACAGATACGCAGTATTTT
.	TRBV10-3	many	12	TRBJ1-1	CAISPTGPEAFF	TGTGCCATCAGTCCTACAGGGCCTGAAGCTTTCTTT
TRBD1	TRBV27	many	16	TRBJ2-7	CASSLSSPGQSYEQYF	TGTGCCAGCAGTTTGTCATCTCCGGGACAGAGCTACGAGCAGTACTTC
.	TRBV6-1	many	13	TRBJ2-5	CASKRGLEETQYF	TGTGCCAGCAAACGAGGGTTAGAAGAGACCCAGTACTTC
.	TRBV9	many	14	TRBJ2-7	CASSTGHLSYEQYF	TGTGCCAGCAGCACGGGACACCTCTCCTACGAGCAGTACTTC
.	TRBV6-5	few	13	TRBJ2-7	CVSSYGVQHEQYF	TGTGTCAGCAGTTACGGGGTTCAGCACGAGCAGTACTTC
.	TRBV4-1	many	16	TRBJ2-3	CASSQIGTRRTDTQYF	TGCGCCAGCAGCCAAATCGGAACCCGTCGCACAGATACGCAGTATTTT
TRBD2	TRBV6-1	few	14	TRBJ2-1	CASRGTSGVNEQFF	TGTGCCAGCAGAGGGACTAGCGGGGTCAATGAGCAGTTCTTC
.	TRBV7-2	few	16	TRBJ2-5	CASSPDISGGPETQYF	TGTGCCAGCAGCCCCGACATTTCTGGGGGTCCGGAGACCCAGTACTTC
.	TRBV6-1	many	16	TRBJ2-2	CASRPRTAVNTGELFF	TGTGCCAGCAGACCCCGGACAGCGGTTAACACCGGGGAGCTGTTTTTT
.	TRBV2	many	16	TRBJ2-3	CASSVGLGTGTDTQYF	TGTGCCAGCAGTGTCGGGCTGGGGACTGGCACAGATACGCAGTATTTT
TRBD2	TRBV27	few	17	TRBJ2-4	CASSLGSSGRTKNIQYF	TGTGCCAGCAGTTTGGGGTCTAGCGGGAGGACCAAAAACATTCAGTACTTC
.	TRBV28	many	14	TRBJ1-3	CASSFDRLINTIYF	TGTGCCAGCAGTTTCGATAGGCTCATAAACACCATATATTTT
.	TRBV9	many	13	TRBJ1-1	CASSVSLNTEAFF	TGTGCCAGCAGCGTATCCTTGAACACTGAAGCTTTCTTT
.	TRBV4-1	many	13	TRBJ2-5	CASSQVGGETQYF	TGCGCCAGCAGCCAAGTGGGGGGAGAGACCCAGTACTTC
.	TRBV12-3/TRBV12-4	few	13	TRBJ1-1	CASSPSYGRGAFF	TGTGCCAGCAGTCCCTCGTATGGCCGAGGAGCTTTCTTT
.	TRBV6-1	few	15	TRBJ1-3	CASSPRALSGNTIYF	TGTGCCAGCAGTCCACGGGCTCTCTCTGGAAACACCATATATTTT
.	TRBV7-9	many	13	TRBJ1-1	CASSFDRNTEALF	TGTGCCAGCAGCTTCGACAGAAACACTGAAGCTCTCTTT
.	TRBV11-2	many	15	TRBJ2-3	CASSLDTHRQDTQYF	TGTGCCAGCAGCTTAGATACCCACCGGCAGGATACGCAGTATTTT
TRBD2	TRBV7-9	many	18	TRBJ2-7	CASSTGTSGRASSGEQYF	TGTGCCAGCAGCACCGGGACTAGCGGGAGAGCCTCTAGTGGCGAGCAGTACTTC
.	TRBV12-3/TRBV12-4	many	17	TRBJ1-3	CASSLRGFGKNRNTIYF	TGTGCCAGCAGTTTAAGGGGGTTCGGGAAGAACCGAAACACCATATATTTT
.	TRBV4-1	.	16	TRBJ2-6	CASARAGLSGANVLTF	TGCGCCAGCGCTCGGGCGGGGCTCTCTGGGGCCAACGTCCTGACTTTC
.	TRBV4-2	many	16	TRBJ1-4	CASSQGKGRDNEKLFF	TGTGCCAGCAGCCAAGGAAAGGGGAGGGATAATGAAAAACTGTTTTTT
.	TRBV10-3	.	11	TRBJ2-3	CAITRGDTQYF	TGTGCCATCACAAGGGGGGATACGCAGTATTTT
.	TRBV5-6	many	16	TRBJ1-5	CASSLAGRRGNQPQHF	TGTGCCAGCAGCTTGGCAGGAAGGAGAGGCAATCAGCCCCAGCATTTT
.	TRBV6-1	many	14	TRBJ1-1	CASSGTFRNGEAFF	TGTGCCAGCAGTGGAACCTTCAGAAACGGTGAAGCTTTCTTT
TRBD2	TRBV24-1	many	16	TRBJ2-3	CATSDLASGHTDTQYF	TGTGCCACCAGTGATTTGGCTAGCGGGCACACAGATACGCAGTATTTT
.	TRBV15	many	16	TRBJ2-3	CATSRDSLYSTDTQYF	TGTGCCACCAGCAGAGATTCATTGTACAGCACAGATACGCAGTATTTT
TRBD1	TRBV5-1	many	14	TRBJ2-3	CASSPTGGANTQYF	TGCGCCAGCAGCCCGACAGGGGGCGCAAATACGCAGTATTTT
TRBD2	TRBV6-1	many	14	TRBJ2-3	CASRGGFQADTQYF	TGTGCCAGCAGGGGGGGGTTTCAGGCAGATACGCAGTATTTT
.	TRBV19	many	15	TRBJ1-5	CASRFSTGGNQPQHF	TGTGCCAGTAGGTTTTCTACCGGAGGCAATCAGCCCCAGCATTTT
.	TRBV12-3/TRBV12-4	many	13	TRBJ1-1	CASTMDRNTEAFF	TGTGCCAGCACCATGGACAGAAACACTGAAGCTTTCTTT
.	TRBV6-1	.	13	TRBJ2-5	CASSEDGEETQYF	TGTGCCAGCAGTGAAGATGGGGAAGAGACCCAGTACTTC
.	TRBV7-7	.	14	TRBJ2-5	CASISGSGEETQYF	TGTGCTAGCATCTCCGGTTCGGGGGAAGAGACCCAGTACTTC
.	TRBV6-1	few	15	TRBJ1-6	CASSENPDHNSPLHF	TGTGCCAGCAGTGAGAACCCGGACCATAATTCACCCCTCCACTTT
.	TRBV7-6	many	15	TRBJ2-1	CASSFGGVSYNEQFF	TGTGCCAGCAGCTTTGGAGGGGTTAGTTACAATGAGCAGTTCTTC
TRBD2	TRBV11-2	.	15	TRBJ2-5	CASSWNSGRHEAQYF	TGTGCCAGCAGCTGGAATAGCGGGAGACACGAGGCCCAGTACTTC
.	TRBV14	.	15	TRBJ1-2	CASSQTLYRDYGYTF	TGTGCCAGCAGCCAGACCCTTTACAGAGACTATGGCTACACCTTC
TRBD1	TRBV10-3	many	14	TRBJ1-4	CAISESRGYEKLFF	TGTGCCATCAGTGAGTCCAGGGGGTATGAAAAACTGTTTTTT
TRBD2	TRBV19	many	15	TRBJ2-2	CASSRPGLAGRELFF	TGTGCCAGTAGCCGTCCGGGACTAGCGGGACGTGAGCTGTTTTTT
TRBD1	TRBV30	many	13	TRBJ1-1	CAWGRDRATEAFF	TGTGCCTGGGGACGGGACAGGGCCACTGAAGCTTTCTTT
.	TRBV5-4	many	15	TRBJ2-4	CASSSVGTAKNIQYF	TGTGCCAGCAGCTCAGTAGGGACAGCCAAAAACATTCAGTACTTC
.	TRBV10-3	many	13	TRBJ2-3	CATTSEVSDTQYF	TGTGCCACCACATCTGAGGTATCGGATACGCAGTATTTT